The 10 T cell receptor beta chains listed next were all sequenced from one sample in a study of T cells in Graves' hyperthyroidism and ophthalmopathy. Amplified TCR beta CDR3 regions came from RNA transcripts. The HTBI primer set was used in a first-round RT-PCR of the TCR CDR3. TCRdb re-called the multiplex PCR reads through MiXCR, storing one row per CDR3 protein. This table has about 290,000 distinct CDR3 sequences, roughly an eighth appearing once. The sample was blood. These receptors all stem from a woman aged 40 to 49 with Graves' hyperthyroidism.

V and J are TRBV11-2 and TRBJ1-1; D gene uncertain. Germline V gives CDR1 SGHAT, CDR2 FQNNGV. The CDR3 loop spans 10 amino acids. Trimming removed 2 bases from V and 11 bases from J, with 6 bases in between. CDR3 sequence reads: CASSLRTAFF. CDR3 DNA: TGTGCCAGCAGCTTACGAACTGCTTTCTTT. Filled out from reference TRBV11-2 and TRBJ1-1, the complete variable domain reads EAGVAQSPRYKIIEKRQSVAFWCNPISGHATLYWYQQILGQGPKLLIQFQNNGVVDDSQLPKDRFSAERLKGVDSTLKIQPAKLEDSAVYLCASSLRTAFFGQGTRLTVV.

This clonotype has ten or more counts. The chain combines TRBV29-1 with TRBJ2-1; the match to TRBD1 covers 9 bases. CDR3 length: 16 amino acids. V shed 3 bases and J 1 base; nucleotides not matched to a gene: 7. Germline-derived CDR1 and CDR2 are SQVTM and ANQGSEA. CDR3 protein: CSVEEGQGMSYNEQFF. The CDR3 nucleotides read TGCAGCGTTGAGGAGGGACAGGGAATGTCCTACAATGAGCAGTTCTTC.

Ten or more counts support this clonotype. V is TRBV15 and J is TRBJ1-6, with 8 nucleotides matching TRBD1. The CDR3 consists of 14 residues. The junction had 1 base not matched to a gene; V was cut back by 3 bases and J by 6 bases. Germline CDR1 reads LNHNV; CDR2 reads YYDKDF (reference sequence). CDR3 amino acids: CATSRDRANSPLHF. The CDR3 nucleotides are TGTGCCACCAGCAGGGACAGGGCTAATTCACCCCTCCACTTT.

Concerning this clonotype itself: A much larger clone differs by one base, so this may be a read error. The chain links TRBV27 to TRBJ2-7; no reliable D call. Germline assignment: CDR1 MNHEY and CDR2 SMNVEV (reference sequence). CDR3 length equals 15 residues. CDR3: CACRSTQYSSYEQYF. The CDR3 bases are TGTGCCTGCAGATCGACTCAGTACAGCTCCTACGAGCAGTACTTC.

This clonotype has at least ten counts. CDR3 loop: CASSLASGISYEQYF. DNA for the CDR3: TGTGCCAGCAGTTTAGCTAGCGGGATTTCCTACGAGCAGTACTTC. The chain combines TRBV27 with TRBJ2-7, with 9 bases that match TRBD2. In germline, CDR1 is MNHEY, CDR2 SMNVEV (reference sequence). Trimming took 2 bases from V and 1 from J; bases not matched to a gene: 3. CDR3 size: 15 residues.

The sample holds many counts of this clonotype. CDR3 DNA: TGTGCCAGCAGAGAGTCGGGGGCTCCGGACACTGAAGCTTTCTTT. As protein: CASRESGAPDTEAFF. The gene calls are TRBV6-1 and TRBJ1-1, with a weak D call TRBD1 (6 bases). The CDR3 runs to 15 residues. V was cut by 6 bases and J by 3 bases, with 17 bases left in between. Germline-derived CDR1 and CDR2 are MNHNS and SASEGT.

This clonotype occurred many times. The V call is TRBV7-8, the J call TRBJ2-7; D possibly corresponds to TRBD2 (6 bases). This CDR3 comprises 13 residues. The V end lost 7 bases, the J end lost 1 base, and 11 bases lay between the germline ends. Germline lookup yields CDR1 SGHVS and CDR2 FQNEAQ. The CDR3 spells CASTSGRSYEQYF. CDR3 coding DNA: TGTGCCAGCACGAGCGGGCGGTCCTACGAGCAGTACTTC.

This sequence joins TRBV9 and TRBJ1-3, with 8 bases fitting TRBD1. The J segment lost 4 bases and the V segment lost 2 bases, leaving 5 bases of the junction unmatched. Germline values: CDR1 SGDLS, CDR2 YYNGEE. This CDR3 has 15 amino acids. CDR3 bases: TGTGCCAGCAGCGTCCAGGGGGCGCCGGGAAACACCATATATTTT. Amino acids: CASSVQGAPGNTIYF.

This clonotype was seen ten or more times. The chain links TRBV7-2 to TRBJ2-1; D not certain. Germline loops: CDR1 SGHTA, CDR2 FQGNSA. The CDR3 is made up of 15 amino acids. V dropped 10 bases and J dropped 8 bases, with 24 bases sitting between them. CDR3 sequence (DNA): TGTGCCACCACCCGAGCGCGAAGTTTCTCTCATGAGCAGTTCTTC. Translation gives CATTRARSFSHEQFF.

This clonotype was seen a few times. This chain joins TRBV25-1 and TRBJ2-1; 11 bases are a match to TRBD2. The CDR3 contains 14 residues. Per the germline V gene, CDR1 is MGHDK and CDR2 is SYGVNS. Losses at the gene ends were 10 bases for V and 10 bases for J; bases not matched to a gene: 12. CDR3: CATDSGRAKVEQFF. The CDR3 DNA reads TGTGCCACAGATAGCGGGAGGGCCAAGGTAGAGCAGTTCTTC.